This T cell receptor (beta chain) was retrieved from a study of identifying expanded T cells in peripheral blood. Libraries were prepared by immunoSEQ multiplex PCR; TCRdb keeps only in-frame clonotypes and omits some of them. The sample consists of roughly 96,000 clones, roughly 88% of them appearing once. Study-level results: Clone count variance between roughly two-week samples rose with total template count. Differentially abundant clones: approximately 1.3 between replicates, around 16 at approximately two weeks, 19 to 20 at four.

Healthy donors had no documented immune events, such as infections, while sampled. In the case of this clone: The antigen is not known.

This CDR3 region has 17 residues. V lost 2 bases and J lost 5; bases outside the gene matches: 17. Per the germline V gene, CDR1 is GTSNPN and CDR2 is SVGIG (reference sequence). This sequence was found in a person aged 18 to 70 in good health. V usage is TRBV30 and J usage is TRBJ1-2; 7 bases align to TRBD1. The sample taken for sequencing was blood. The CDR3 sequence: CAWSPTNDRVSRYGYTF. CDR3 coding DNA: TGTGCCTGGAGTCCAACAAACGACAGGGTATCGCGGTATGGCTACACCTTC.